These T cell receptor beta chains were read from a single sample in a study of blood T cell repertoires in COVID-19. Some clones are missing from TCRdb's copy, which holds only in-frame ones; the method was immunoSEQ multiplex PCR. This sample has about 23,000 clones, with 80% to 95% found just once. The sequenced material came from peripheral blood. These receptors all stem from a human donor in a cohort sampled during active COVID-19. Each CDR3 is given with its conserved first and last residue. A D gene is named only where the DNA matches it firmly. Where a row states a size, it is once, few, many or the class of an expanded clone; other rows omit it.

d_call: NA; v_call: TRBV9; clone_size: NA; j_call: TRBJ2-3; cdr3_aa: CASSVDITDTQYF; cdr3_nt: TGTGCCAGCAGCGTAGATATCACAGATACGCAGTATTTT
d_call: NA; v_call: TRBV7-2; clone_size: once; j_call: TRBJ1-4; cdr3_aa: CASSLGLAEKLFF; cdr3_nt: TGTGCCAGCAGCTTGGGACTGGCTGAAAAACTGTTTTTT
d_call: NA; v_call: TRBV19; clone_size: NA; j_call: TRBJ1-1; cdr3_aa: CASSMTAQNTEAFF; cdr3_nt: TGTGCCAGTAGTATGACTGCCCAGAACACTGAAGCTTTCTTT
d_call: TRBD1; v_call: TRBV4-1; clone_size: once; j_call: TRBJ1-5; cdr3_aa: CASSADRGNQPQHF; cdr3_nt: TGCGCCAGCAGCGCGGACAGGGGTAATCAGCCCCAGCATTTT
d_call: NA; v_call: TRBV18; clone_size: NA; j_call: TRBJ1-2; cdr3_aa: CASSPLGQVDNYGYTF; cdr3_nt: TGTGCCAGCTCACCACTCGGCCAGGTTGATAACTATGGCTACACCTTC
d_call: NA; v_call: TRBV25-1; clone_size: few; j_call: TRBJ1-5; cdr3_aa: CASSEYGGYNQPQHF; cdr3_nt: TGTGCCAGCAGTGAATACGGGGGATACAATCAGCCCCAGCATTTT
d_call: TRBD1; v_call: TRBV11-3; clone_size: once; j_call: TRBJ1-1; cdr3_aa: CASSSRGTGTTEAFF; cdr3_nt: TGTGCCAGCAGCTCCCGAGGGACAGGGACGACTGAAGCTTTCTTT
d_call: TRBD1; v_call: TRBV7-9; clone_size: NA; j_call: TRBJ1-1; cdr3_aa: CASSPPTGSGITEAFF; cdr3_nt: TGTGCCAGCAGCCCCCCGACAGGGAGTGGGATCACTGAAGCTTTCTTT
d_call: NA; v_call: TRBV14; clone_size: NA; j_call: TRBJ1-2; cdr3_aa: CASSPTDPYGYTF; cdr3_nt: TGTGCCAGCAGCCCGACAGACCCCTATGGCTACACCTTC
d_call: NA; v_call: TRBV29-1; clone_size: NA; j_call: TRBJ2-1; cdr3_aa: CSIVTGNEQFF; cdr3_nt: TGCAGCATCGTTACGGGGAATGAGCAGTTCTTC